This is a list of T cell receptor beta chains from one sample in a study of shared clonotypes between healthy human individuals. Generated by immunoSEQ multiplex PCR, the TCRdb table keeps only in-frame clones and is missing some. The repertoire holds about a million clones, more than 65% seen once, with approximately 1.5% in the top ten. Sample: memory CD4+ T cells sorted from blood. All receptors derive from a man between 18 and 29 years old in good health. The CDR3 runs from the conserved cysteine through the conserved F or W. The D gene is left open where the match is weak. Some rows have no size entry. The others give once, few or many, or a class for an expanded clone.

once,TRBV2,TRBJ2-1,TRBD2,TGTGCCAGCAGTCGGACTAGCGCAAGTGAGCAGTTCTTC,CASSRTSASEQFF
.,TRBV30,TRBJ2-5,TRBD2,TGTGCCTGGGCGACTAGCGGGATTTTTGAGCAGTACTTC,CAWATSGIFEQYF
.,TRBV27,TRBJ2-2,TRBD1,TGTGCCAGCAGTTACCAACCGGGACAGGTCACCGGGGAGCTGTTTTTT,CASSYQPGQVTGELFF
.,TRBV12-5,TRBJ2-1,.,TGTGCTAGTGGTTGGGGCTCACGGGGAGATGAGCAGTTCTTC,CASGWGSRGDEQFF
.,TRBV19,TRBJ1-6,.,TGTGCCAGTAGTATCTTTCGGGGCGAAAATTCACCCCTCCACTTT,CASSIFRGENSPLHF
few,TRBV29-1,TRBJ2-7,.,TGCAGCGTTGAGAGGGGCGGGTACGAGCAGTACTTC,CSVERGGYEQYF
.,TRBV14,TRBJ1-2,.,TGTGCCAGCAGCCAAGATTATTGGGATCCCAGGGGCTACACCTTC,CASSQDYWDPRGYTF
.,TRBV7-2,TRBJ2-3,.,TGTGCCAGCAGCTTAGTACGAGGGGGTACAGATACGCAGTATTTT,CASSLVRGGTDTQYF
.,TRBV6-5,TRBJ2-2,TRBD2,TGTGCCAGCAGTTCCGGGACTAGCGGGAGTCACGGGGAGCTGTTTTTT,CASSSGTSGSHGELFF
.,TRBV18,TRBJ2-3,.,TGTGCCAGCTCACCAGCCAGTCCTACTTCCACAGATACGCAGTATTTT,CASSPASPTSTDTQYF
.,TRBV9,TRBJ2-3,TRBD2,TGTGCCAGCAGCGTGGAGCGGGGGGGCACAGATACGCAGTATTTT,CASSVERGGTDTQYF
.,TRBV6-5,TRBJ1-5,.,TGTGCCAGCAGTTACGGGTCCCAGCATTTT,CASSYGSQHF
.,TRBV30,TRBJ2-5,TRBD2,TGTGCCTGGAGTGAAGGGACTAGCGGGCAAGAGACCCAGTACTTC,CAWSEGTSGQETQYF
.,TRBV2,TRBJ1-4,.,TGTGCCAGCAGTGATCGGGGTGGTAATGAAAAACTGTTTTTT,CASSDRGGNEKLFF
.,TRBV11-2,TRBJ2-1,TRBD1,TGTGCCAGCAGCGACCCCGGGACAGGCAATGAGCAGTTCTTC,CASSDPGTGNEQFF
.,TRBV10-3,TRBJ1-5,.,TGTGCCATCAGCGCGACCCCTGGGAATCAGCCCCAGCATTTT,CAISATPGNQPQHF
.,TRBV18,TRBJ1-4,.,TGTGCCAGCTCACCGGGGTATTCTAATGAAAAACTGTTTTTT,CASSPGYSNEKLFF
.,TRBV10-3,TRBJ1-5,TRBD1,TGTGCCATCAGGAATGACAGGGGACAGCCCCAGCATTTT,CAIRNDRGQPQHF
few,TRBV30,TRBJ1-1,.,TGTGCCTGGAACTCGAGGACTGAAGCTTTCTTT,CAWNSRTEAFF
many,TRBV6-1,TRBJ1-6,.,TGTGCCAGCAGTGTTGGGGAAAGGTCACCCCTCCACTTT,CASSVGERSPLHF
.,TRBV11-3,TRBJ2-5,TRBD2,TGTGCCAGCAGCCGGGGGGGCCCGGGAGAGACCCAGTACTTC,CASSRGGPGETQYF
.,TRBV15,TRBJ2-2,.,TGTGCCACCAGCAGAGCGGGGGGCAGATGGACCGGGGAGCTGTTTTTT,CATSRAGGRWTGELFF
.,TRBV5-1,TRBJ1-2,TRBD1,TGCGCCAGCAGCCCCGGGACAGGGGGCGACTATGGCTACACCTTC,CASSPGTGGDYGYTF
.,TRBV19,TRBJ1-2,.,TGTGCCAGTAGTTCATTGGACGGGACCTATGGCTACACCTTC,CASSSLDGTYGYTF
.,TRBV7-2,TRBJ1-6,.,TGTGCCAGCAGCTTAGCGCAGGGCGGTATGTCACCCCTCCACTTT,CASSLAQGGMSPLHF